Presented here are 8 T cell receptor beta chains from one specimen sequenced in a study of immune evolution from preneoplasia to lung adenocarcinoma. Libraries were prepared by immunoSEQ multiplex PCR; TCRdb keeps only in-frame clonotypes and omits some of them. Among 9,500 to 13,000 clones listed, less than 85% were seen once. Sample: FFPE minimally invasive lung adenocarcinoma tissue. All receptors come from a person aged 70 to 85 with lung adenocarcinoma.

This clone turned up a few times. The V call is TRBV18, the J call TRBJ2-3, with 7 nucleotides matching TRBD2. The CDR3 extends over 19 amino acids. With 1 base clipped from V and 0 bases from J, the junction kept 13 bases outside the gene matches. Germline assignment: CDR1 KGHSH and CDR2 LQKENI. The CDR3 DNA reads TGTGCCAGCTCACCACGGGCTAGCGGCAAGTGGCGAAGCACAGATACGCAGTATTTT. Protein sequence: CASSPRASGKWRSTDTQYF.

The rearrangement links TRBV13 to TRBJ2-7, with 8 bases lining up with TRBD1. The germline V gene encodes CDR1 PRHDT and CDR2 FYEKMQ (reference sequence). The CDR3 runs to 14 residues. V was pared by 5 bases and J by 4 bases, with 7 bases of the junction left unmatched. The CDR3 DNA reads TGTGCCAGCAGCCCCTGGACAGGGAGGTACGAGCAGTACTTC. Its protein product is CASSPWTGRYEQYF.

J is TRBJ2-7 and V is TRBV9, with 10 positions matching TRBD2. The germline gives CDR1 SGDLS, CDR2 YYNGEE. V shed 3 bases and J 5 bases; nucleotides not matched to a gene: 2. The CDR3 runs to 13 residues. CDR3 in amino acids: CASSGAGGHEQYF. The DNA for the CDR3 is TGTGCCAGCAGCGGAGCGGGGGGGCACGAGCAGTACTTC. The whole variable domain, remainder taken from reference TRBV9 and TRBJ2-7, is DSGVTQTPKHLITATGQRVTLRCSPRSGDLSVYWYQQSLDQGLQFLIQYYNGEERAKGNILERFSAQQFPDLHSELNLSSLELGDSALYFCASSGAGGHEQYFGPGTRLTVT.

The sample holds one count of this clone. The gene calls are TRBV10-2 and TRBJ1-1, with 11 positions matching TRBD1. V was clipped by 5 bases and J by 3 bases; unmatched bases: 2. The length of the CDR3 is 14 residues. Germline V gene sequence: CDR1 WSHSY, CDR2 SAAADI. The CDR3 reads CASSRTGGDTEAFF. CDR3 in DNA: TGCGCCAGCAGTAGGACAGGGGGCGACACTGAAGCTTTCTTT.

This clone appeared a few times. The J gene is TRBJ1-4, the V gene TRBV30; D might be TRBD1 (5 bases). Germline CDR1 and CDR2: GTSNPN and SVGIG (reference sequence). CDR3 size: 15 residues. Trimming removed 4 bases at V and 8 bases at J, with 20 bases between. CDR3 residues: CAWTRQSLQAEKLFF. In DNA form, the CDR3 reads TGTGCCTGGACTCGACAGTCCCTTCAGGCAGAAAAACTGTTTTTT.

The V and J genes are TRBV5-6 and TRBJ2-1; D gene unclear. Germline V gives CDR1 SGHDT, CDR2 YYEEEE. This CDR3 has 11 amino acids. Trimming took off 1 base at V and 10 bases at J, with 6 bases between the two ends. The CDR3 region has the DNA TGTGCCAGCAGCTTGTACGGCGAGCAGTTCTTC. It translates to CASSLYGEQFF.

This chain links TRBV19 with TRBJ2-7; 12 bases align to TRBD2. With 6 bases clipped from V and 6 bases from J, the junction kept 15 bases outside the gene matches. CDR1 is LNHDA and CDR2 is SQIVND in the germline V gene (reference sequence). The CDR3 runs to 17 residues. The DNA for the CDR3 is TGTGCCAGTAGCCGAATTTCTAGCGGGAGGGAGCGGGCCGAGCAGTACTTC. Its protein product is CASSRISSGRERAEQYF.

The chain recombines TRBV7-9 with TRBJ2-1; 9 bases line up with TRBD2. Per germline, CDR1 SEHNR and CDR2 FQNEAQ (reference sequence). This CDR3 has 16 amino acids. J gave up 4 bases and V 4 bases, and 8 bases lay outside the gene matches. Here the CDR3 reads CASSSMTSGVYNEQFF. CDR3 in DNA: TGTGCCAGCAGCTCCATGACTAGCGGAGTGTACAATGAGCAGTTCTTC.